This entry features one TCR beta chain sequence. One junction end does not reproduce the germline sequence, and a read error may be involved. Additional DNA sequences in this sample encode the identical CDR3. Repertoires were generated with immunoSEQ multiplex PCR, while TCRdb's copy carries only in-frame clones and drops some. The sample lists millions of clones; around 94% were seen once. The data were obtained in a study of shared clonotypes between healthy human individuals. CDR1 and CDR2 (germline): GTSNPN, SVGIG (reference sequence). This CDR3 comprises 13 residues. Sequenced sample: naive CD4+ T cells sorted from blood. Subset reported: CD45RA+ positively selected. This chain joins TRBV30 and TRBJ1-4; 7 positions match TRBD1. The clonotype originates from a man younger than 30 in good health. The CDR3 region is CAWRQGFNEKLFF. For the CDR3, the DNA is TGTGCCTGGAGACAGGGGTTTAATGAAAAGCTGTTTTTT.